The 9 T cell receptor beta chains below were found in one sample sequenced in a study of cytomegalovirus exposure and HLA in healthy donors. PCR was performed using 60 Vbeta and 13 Jbeta primers. Sequenced by immunoSEQ multiplex PCR; TCRdb stores in-frame clones only, minus some. The sample contains 90,000 to 95,000 clones, around three quarters of which appear only once. Source material: PBMCs. These TCRs come from a young man in good health and CMV-seronegative.

This clone came up a few times. The rearrangement uses TRBV7-3 and TRBJ2-3; 10 nucleotides agree with TRBD2. The CDR3 has 14 residues. Unmatched junction bases numbered 1, after V lost 4 bases and J lost 3 bases. Germline CDR1 SGHTA, CDR2 FQGTGA. The CDR3 loop reads CASSSGLATDTQYF. The CDR3 DNA sequence: TGTGCCAGCAGCTCGGGACTAGCGACAGATACGCAGTATTTT.

This rearrangement joins TRBV9 to TRBJ2-3; the match to TRBD2 covers 9 bases. V lost 0 bases, J lost 3 bases, and 8 bases stayed unmatched. The CDR3 loop spans 17 amino acids. CDR1 is SGDLS and CDR2 is YYNGEE in the germline V gene. CDR3 DNA: TGTGCCAGCAGCGTAGGGGGCGGGGGGGCTGGTACAGATACGCAGTATTTT. It yields the protein CASSVGGGGAGTDTQYF.

J is TRBJ2-2 and V is TRBV6-1, with D possibly TRBD1 on 6 matching bases. CDR1 is MNHNS, CDR2 SASEGT, per germline. CDR3 length: 17 residues. The V gene lost 4 bases and the J gene lost 4 bases, with 19 bases spanning the gap. The CDR3 sequence: CASSAPPGQRATGELFF. The CDR3 DNA sequence: TGTGCCAGCAGTGCTCCCCCAGGACAGAGAGCCACCGGGGAGCTGTTTTTT.

J is TRBJ1-2 and V is TRBV5-4, with no clear D. The CDR3 consists of 14 residues. Germline V gene data show CDR1 as SGHNT and CDR2 as YYREEE (reference sequence). V lost 1 base to trimming and J lost 0 bases, with 7 bases between them. The CDR3 loop reads CASSLLSANYGYTF. In DNA, the CDR3 is TGTGCCAGCAGCTTGTTGTCAGCTAACTATGGCTACACCTTC.

The rearrangement links TRBV7-2 to TRBJ2-1; D ambiguous. The CDR3 runs to 13 residues. Germline V gives CDR1 SGHTA, CDR2 FQGNSA. The V and J ends lost 1 base and 3 bases respectively, with 4 bases between them. For the CDR3, the DNA is TGTGCCAGCAGCTTAGTGCGCTACAATGAGCAGTTCTTC. Translated, it gives CASSLVRYNEQFF.

CDR3 sequence (DNA): TGTGCCAGCAGCCCCGGGGGAGTCGGGGAGCTGTTTTTT. Encoded protein: CASSPGGVGELFF. The chain uses TRBV27 and TRBJ2-2; the D gene is possibly TRBD2 (6 bases). Germline CDR1 and CDR2: MNHEY and SMNVEV (reference sequence). The CDR3 length is 13 residues. V was pared by 6 bases and J by 7 bases, with 12 bases between.

This rearrangement joins TRBV7-9 to TRBJ2-5; the D is unclear. The germline gives CDR1 SEHNR, CDR2 FQNEAQ (reference sequence). There are 16 residues in the CDR3. Trimming pared 4 bases from V and 5 bases from J, leaving 20 bases between. The CDR3 loop is CASSSSQDLGRETQYF. In nucleotides, the CDR3 is TGTGCCAGCAGCTCGTCGCAAGACTTGGGTCGGGAGACCCAGTACTTC.

This chain connects TRBV5-4 to TRBJ2-4, with a tentative D call TRBD2 (5 bases). The CDR3 sequence is 16 residues long. Trimming pared 4 bases from V and 1 base from J, leaving 15 bases between. The germline V gene encodes CDR1 SGHNT and CDR2 YYREEE (reference sequence). The CDR3 sequence: CASSPEALGAKNIQYF. DNA for the CDR3: TGTGCCAGCAGCCCGGAGGCGTTAGGGGCCAAAAACATTCAGTACTTC.

This clone has a handful of counts. The gene calls are TRBV27 and TRBJ1-1, with 8 nucleotides matching TRBD1. The germline CDR1 and CDR2 sequences are MNHEY and SMNVEV (reference sequence). J lost 1 base, V lost 2 bases, and 3 bases had no gene match. CDR3 length equals 15 residues. The CDR3 coding sequence is TGTGCCAGCAGTTTACAGGGGGCGGGGAACACTGAAGCTTTCTTT. This translates into CASSLQGAGNTEAFF.